Listed below are T cell receptor beta chains from one sample, sequenced in a study of blood T cell repertoires in COVID-19. Using immunoSEQ multiplex PCR, the repertoire was profiled, and TCRdb retains in-frame clones only, with some absent. The sample lists about 74,000 clones, about 90% occurring once. Source material: peripheral blood. These receptor sequences come from an elderly woman with active or convalescent COVID-19. Each CDR3 is given with its conserved first and last residue. A D gene is named only where the DNA matches it firmly. Clone size, where shown, is once, few, many, or a class for clones that have expanded.

j_call v_call d_call clone_size cdr3_aa cdr3_nt
TRBJ2-7 TRBV5-6 . . CASSLTGVAYEQYF TGTGCCAGCAGCTTAACGGGAGTGGCCTACGAGCAGTACTTC
TRBJ2-3 TRBV19 TRBD2 . CASSIASGGPRADTQYF TGTGCCAGTAGTATCGCTAGCGGGGGCCCCAGGGCAGATACGCAGTATTTT
TRBJ1-2 TRBV19 TRBD1 once CASSIRDSNYGYTF TGTGCCAGTAGTATAAGGGACAGTAACTATGGCTACACCTTC
TRBJ2-3 TRBV20-1 TRBD2 . CSASGLAGPTDTQYF TGCAGTGCTAGTGGACTAGCGGGGCCCACAGATACGCAGTATTTT
TRBJ2-7 TRBV7-8 . . CASSLESFGGLGEQYF TGTGCCAGCAGCTTAGAAAGCTTCGGGGGTTTGGGTGAGCAGTACTTC
TRBJ2-7 TRBV20-1 . . CSASTSVHEQYF TGCAGTGCTAGTACGTCGGTCCACGAGCAGTACTTC
TRBJ1-2 TRBV27 TRBD1 . CASSLRGQGLLLVNYGYTF TGTGCCAGCAGTTTAAGGGGACAGGGACTTTTATTGGTTAACTATGGCTACACCTTC
TRBJ1-6 TRBV5-6 . . CASSLDPFGESPLHF TGTGCCAGCAGCTTGGATCCCTTCGGAGAGTCACCCCTCCACTTT
TRBJ2-5 TRBV11-3 TRBD1 . CASSLGQGEGETQYF TGTGCCAGCAGCTTAGGACAGGGCGAGGGAGAGACCCAGTACTTC
TRBJ2-1 TRBV5-1 . . CASSLRGLGYNEQFF TGCGCCAGCAGCTTACGGGGTCTGGGATACAATGAGCAGTTCTTC
TRBJ2-2 TRBV7-6 . . CASSPTGPGELFF TGTGCCAGCAGTCCAACAGGGCCCGGGGAGCTGTTTTTT
TRBJ2-3 TRBV5-4 . . CASNAQDSTDTQYF TGTGCCAGCAACGCGCAGGATAGCACAGATACGCAGTATTTT
TRBJ2-2 TRBV27 TRBD2 . CASRGSGTSLAGELFF TGTGCCAGCAGGGGGTCCGGGACTAGCTTGGCCGGGGAGCTGTTTTTT
TRBJ2-3 TRBV19 TRBD2 . CASSTRAGGSGGTDTQYF TGTGCCAGTAGTACCCGGGCGGGGGGCTCGGGGGGCACAGATACGCAGTATTTT
TRBJ2-1 TRBV5-1 TRBD2 . CASSLGLAGSNEQFF TGCGCCAGCAGCTTGGGACTAGCGGGATCAAATGAGCAGTTCTTC
TRBJ1-2 TRBV6-6 . . CASSYRVGDGYTF TGTGCCAGCAGTTACAGGGTAGGGGATGGCTACACCTTC
TRBJ1-1 TRBV7-9 . . CASSHYREPNTEAFF TGTGCCAGCAGCCATTACAGAGAACCTAACACTGAAGCTTTCTTT
TRBJ2-5 TRBV24-1 TRBD2 . CATSSTSGAGETQYF TGTGCCACCAGCTCCACTAGCGGAGCAGGAGAGACCCAGTACTTC
TRBJ2-3 TRBV7-9 . . CASSQSGSTDTQYF TGTGCCAGCAGTCAAAGCGGGAGCACAGATACGCAGTATTTT
TRBJ1-2 TRBV30 TRBD1 . CAWSVGQGSYGYTF TGTGCCTGGAGTGTAGGACAGGGGTCCTATGGCTACACCTTC
TRBJ2-7 TRBV4-3 TRBD2 . CASSSGLAGPYEQYF TGCGCCAGCAGCTCCGGACTAGCGGGGCCTTACGAGCAGTACTTC
TRBJ2-5 TRBV11-2 . . CASSLQAVRSETQYF TGTGCCAGCAGCCTCCAGGCAGTAAGGTCGGAGACCCAGTACTTC
TRBJ1-6 TRBV7-9 TRBD1 . CASSLSGGHSPLHF TGTGCCAGCAGCTTATCAGGGGGGCATTCACCCCTCCACTTT
TRBJ2-5 TRBV5-8 TRBD1 . CASNKDRGGIETQYF TGTGCCAGCAACAAGGACAGGGGGGGGATTGAGACCCAGTACTTC
TRBJ2-2 TRBV3-1/TRBV3-2 TRBD2 . CASSHSGLAAGELFF TGTGCCAGCAGCCACTCGGGACTAGCTGCCGGGGAGCTGTTTTTT
TRBJ2-1 TRBV19 . . CASSIGYNEQFF TGTGCCAGTAGTATCGGTTACAATGAGCAGTTCTTC
TRBJ2-3 TRBV4-3 TRBD2 . CASSQDPAGGSDTQYF TGCGCCAGCAGCCAAGATCCAGCGGGAGGTTCAGATACGCAGTATTTT
TRBJ1-6 TRBV7-9 . . CASSKLQYRSNNSPLHF TGTGCCAGCAGCAAACTACAGTACAGGAGTAATAATTCACCCCTCCACTTT
TRBJ2-5 TRBV2 . . CASSIIVQETQYF TGTGCCAGCAGTATAATTGTACAAGAGACCCAGTACTTC
TRBJ1-2 TRBV5-1 TRBD1 . CASSIRTGGRDGYTF TGCGCCAGCAGCATCCGGACAGGAGGAAGAGATGGCTACACCTTC
TRBJ2-5 TRBV10-2 TRBD2 . CASSVASGQETQYF TGCGCCAGCAGTGTGGCTAGCGGGCAAGAGACCCAGTACTTC
TRBJ2-5 TRBV13 TRBD1 . CASSLEGGLKETQYF TGTGCCAGCAGCTTAGAAGGGGGCCTTAAAGAGACCCAGTACTTC
TRBJ1-5 TRBV7-2 TRBD1 . CASSSDRGNQPQHF TGTGCCAGCAGCTCGGACAGGGGGAATCAGCCCCAGCATTTT
TRBJ2-2 TRBV27 . . CASSLGRALTGELFF TGTGCCAGCAGTTTGGGCAGGGCGCTCACCGGGGAGCTGTTTTTT